These 17 T cell receptor beta chains came from one sample sequenced in a study of early T cells in non-severe SARS-CoV-2 infection. TCRdb itself ran the 5' RACE reads through MiXCR, one entry per CDR3 protein. Here the sample spans approximately 62,000 distinct CDR3 sequences, 12% being singletons. The source material was whole blood. The source is an adult who was a healthcare worker with PCR-confirmed SARS-CoV-2 infection or an uninfected control (not recorded which).

This clonotype showed up many times. The chain is built from TRBV7-2 and TRBJ1-6, with 8 positions matching TRBD1. Per the germline V gene, CDR1 is SGHTA and CDR2 is FQGNSA. The CDR3 runs 15 residues. J lost 7 bases, V lost 4 bases, and 6 bases had no gene match. The CDR3 DNA follows: TGTGCCAGCAGCTCCCAGGGGGCGCCCAATTCACCCCTCCACTTT. Protein sequence: CASSSQGAPNSPLHF. Looking up the rest from reference TRBV7-2 and TRBJ1-6 gives the full variable domain: GAGVSQSPSNKVTEKGKDVELRCDPISGHTALYWYRQSLGQGLEFLIYFQGNSAPDKSGLPSDRFSAERTGGSVSTLTIQRTQQEDSAVYLCASSSQGAPNSPLHFGNGTRLTVT.

The J gene is TRBJ1-4, the V gene TRBV3-1; a weak D match, TRBD1 (6 bases). V lost 2 bases and J lost 7, with 14 bases in between. CDR3 length equals 15 residues. The germline V gene encodes CDR1 LGHDT and CDR2 YNNKEL (reference sequence). The CDR3 DNA reads as TGTGCCAGCAGCCAACAGGGGACCCAGTCTGAAAAACTGTTTTTT. Protein product: CASSQQGTQSEKLFF. The entire variable domain, with the rest obtained from reference TRBV3-1 and TRBJ1-4, is as follows: DTAVSQTPKYLVTQMGNDKSIKCEQNLGHDTMYWYKQDSKKFLKIMFSYNNKELIINETVPNRFSPKSPDKAHLNLHINSLELGDSAVYFCASSQQGTQSEKLFFGSGTQLSVL.

The chain uses TRBV24-1 and TRBJ2-1; 9 bases are shared with TRBD2. The CDR3 totals 16 residues. Germline V gives CDR1 KGHDR, CDR2 SFDVKD. V was clipped by 3 bases and J by 2 bases; unmatched bases: 4. The CDR3 sequence: CATSDVAGVTYNEQFF. The CDR3 DNA follows: TGTGCCACCAGTGATGTAGCGGGAGTGACCTACAATGAGCAGTTCTTC.

This clonotype turned up a few times. The chain couples TRBV5-4 to TRBJ2-5; 7 bases align to TRBD2. V was pared by 6 bases and J by 2 bases, with 10 bases of the junction left unmatched. There are 15 residues in the CDR3. The V gene's germline CDR1 is SGHNT and CDR2 YYREEE (reference sequence). The CDR3 DNA reads TGTGCCAGCATCAATATGGGGGGAGGGCAAGAGACCCAGTACTTC. It yields the protein CASINMGGGQETQYF. Filled out from reference TRBV5-4 and TRBJ2-5, the complete variable domain reads ETGVTQSPTHLIKTRGQQVTLRCSSQSGHNTVSWYQQALGQGPQFIFQYYREEENGRGNFPPRFSGLQFPNYSSELNVNALELDDSALYLCASINMGGGQETQYFGPGTRLLVL.

The chain carries TRBV20-1 and TRBJ1-6; no definite D call. This CDR3 comprises 13 residues. The V gene lost 2 bases and the J gene lost 6 bases, with 8 bases spanning the gap. The germline V gene encodes CDR1 DFQATT and CDR2 SNEGSKA (reference sequence). The CDR3: CSARKQINSPLHF. In nucleotides, the CDR3 is TGCAGTGCTAGAAAACAGATTAATTCACCCCTCCACTTT.

The genes are TRBV3-1 and TRBJ2-6; D possibly corresponds to TRBD1 (7 bases). V shed 4 bases and J shed 0 bases, with 16 bases lying between them. CDR1 LGHDT and CDR2 YNNKEL come from the germline V gene (reference sequence). This CDR3 is built from 18 residues. The CDR3 sequence is CASSPGGTPVSGANVLTF. The CDR3 DNA follows: TGTGCCAGCAGCCCAGGGGGGACACCTGTCTCTGGGGCCAACGTCCTGACTTTC.

This clonotype has more than one count but fewer than ten. The chain recombines TRBV20-1 with TRBJ2-3; D ambiguous. The V end lost 3 bases, the J end lost 6 bases, and 13 bases lay between the germline ends. The CDR3 is made up of 13 amino acids. CDR1 DFQATT and CDR2 SNEGSKA come from the germline V gene (reference sequence). The CDR3 loop reads CSASLGSPDTQYF. DNA for the CDR3: TGCAGTGCTAGTCTGGGCTCGCCCGATACGCAGTATTTT.

This clonotype was counted a few times. This chain links TRBV6-1 with TRBJ1-3; D ambiguous. The CDR3 extends over 15 amino acids. Trimming removed 1 base at V and 5 bases at J, with 12 bases between. The germline V gene has CDR1 MNHNS and CDR2 SASEGT. Here the CDR3 DNA reads TGTGCCAGCAGTGAAGTGGGTTCGGGAAGAAACACCATATATTTT. It is translated as CASSEVGSGRNTIYF.

Ten or more counts support this clonotype. The chain recombines TRBV24-1 with TRBJ2-1; perhaps TRBD2 as D (5 bases). The V end was cut by 8 bases, the J end by 8 bases, with 21 bases between. Germline loops: CDR1 KGHDR, CDR2 SFDVKD. The CDR3 runs to 15 residues. The chain's CDR3 is CATTGGPSSNHEQFF. CDR3 in DNA: TGTGCCACCACCGGCGGGCCTAGCTCGAACCATGAGCAGTTCTTC.

The V gene is TRBV7-8, the J gene TRBJ1-2; TRBD1 matches 7 bases. Germline V gene data show CDR1 as SGHVS and CDR2 as FQNEAQ. The V segment lost 5 bases and the J segment 5 bases; nucleotides outside the gene matches: 11. The CDR3 is 15 amino acids. The CDR3 coding sequence is TGTGCCAGCAGCGCAGGGGGGGGATCCTTTTATGGCTACACCTTC. It is translated as CASSAGGGSFYGYTF.

This clonotype was seen repeatedly, ten times or more. The chain carries TRBV7-3 and TRBJ2-7; possibly TRBD2 for D (5 bases). CDR1 is SGHTA and CDR2 is FQGTGA in the germline V gene. The CDR3 loop spans 15 amino acids. With 10 bases removed from V and 0 bases from J, the gap between germline ends came to 19 bases. In DNA form, the CDR3 reads TGTGCCATCCCCCCCCTCAGGCGGGCCTCCTACGAGCAGTACTTC. The encoded protein is CAIPPLRRASYEQYF.

The genes are TRBV15 and TRBJ2-3; the D is unclear. V was cut by 0 bases and J by 2 bases, with 3 bases left in between. This CDR3 has 13 residues. Germline-derived CDR1 and CDR2 are LNHNV and YYDKDF (reference sequence). The CDR3 coding sequence is TGTGCCACCAGCAGAGATCCCACAGATACGCAGTATTTT. Residues: CATSRDPTDTQYF.

This clonotype turned up a few times. This chain links TRBV5-4 with TRBJ2-7; maybe TRBD1 (6 bases). The germline V and J ends were trimmed by 4 bases and 6 bases, with 11 bases remaining between them. Per germline, CDR1 SGHNT and CDR2 YYREEE (reference sequence). CDR3 length: 12 residues. The CDR3 loop reads CASSRDMLEQYF. CDR3 in DNA: TGTGCCAGCAGCCGGGACATGCTCGAGCAGTACTTC.

This clonotype was seen ten or more times. This rearrangement joins TRBV29-1 to TRBJ2-1; TRBD2 agrees at 11 bases. V trimming: 4 bases; J trimming: 6 bases; junction bases outside the gene matches: 2. The CDR3 consists of 13 residues. Per germline, CDR1 SQVTM and CDR2 ANQGSEA. The CDR3 DNA is TGCAGCGTTGCCGGACTAGCGGGCAATGAGCAGTTCTTC. Amino acid sequence: CSVAGLAGNEQFF.

This clonotype was detected many times. This chain uses TRBV5-4 with TRBJ2-3, with no clear D. This CDR3 contains 13 residues. Trimming stripped 4 bases from V and 4 bases from J, with 10 bases between. CDR1 and CDR2 (germline): SGHNT, YYREEE (reference sequence). The CDR3 protein is CASSPFRADTQYF. CDR3 nucleotide sequence: TGTGCCAGCAGCCCTTTTAGGGCAGATACGCAGTATTTT.

The sample holds a few counts of this clonotype. The chain combines TRBV28 with TRBJ2-7; unclear D gene. The CDR3 spans 13 residues. The germline gives CDR1 MDHEN, CDR2 SYDVKM. The V gene lost 7 bases and the J gene lost 4 bases, with 14 bases spanning the gap. The CDR3 sequence is CASINPVGYEQYF. DNA of the CDR3: TGTGCCAGCATCAATCCCGTCGGATACGAGCAGTACTTC.

This clonotype was detected ten times or more. The chain joins TRBV5-4 to TRBJ1-2; D unclear. The V end lost 1 base, the J end lost 2 bases, and 9 bases lay between the germline ends. This CDR3 has 14 residues. Germline lookup yields CDR1 SGHNT and CDR2 YYREEE (reference sequence). The CDR3 spells CASSLRAENYGYTF. DNA of the CDR3: TGTGCCAGCAGCTTGAGGGCAGAGAACTATGGCTACACCTTC.